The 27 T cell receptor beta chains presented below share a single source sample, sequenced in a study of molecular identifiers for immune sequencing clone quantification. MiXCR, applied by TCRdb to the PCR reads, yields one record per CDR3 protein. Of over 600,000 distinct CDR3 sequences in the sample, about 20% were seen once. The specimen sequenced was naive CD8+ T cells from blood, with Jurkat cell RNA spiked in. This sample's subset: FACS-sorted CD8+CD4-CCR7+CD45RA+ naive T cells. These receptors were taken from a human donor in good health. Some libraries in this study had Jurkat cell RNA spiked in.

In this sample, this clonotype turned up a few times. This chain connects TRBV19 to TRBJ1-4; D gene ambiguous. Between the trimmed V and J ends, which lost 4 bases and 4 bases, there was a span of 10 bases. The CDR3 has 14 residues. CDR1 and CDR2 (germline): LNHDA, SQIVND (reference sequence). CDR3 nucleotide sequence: TGTGCCAGTAGTAACGTGGGTTTTAATGAAAAACTGTTTTTT. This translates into CASSNVGFNEKLFF.

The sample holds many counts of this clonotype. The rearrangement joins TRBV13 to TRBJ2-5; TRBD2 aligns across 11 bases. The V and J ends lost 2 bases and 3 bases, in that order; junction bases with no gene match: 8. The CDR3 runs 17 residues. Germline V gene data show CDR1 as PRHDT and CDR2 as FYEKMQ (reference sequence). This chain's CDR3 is CASSLSSGGLAEETQYF. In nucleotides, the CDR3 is TGTGCCAGCAGCTTAAGTAGTGGGGGACTAGCGGAAGAGACCCAGTACTTC.

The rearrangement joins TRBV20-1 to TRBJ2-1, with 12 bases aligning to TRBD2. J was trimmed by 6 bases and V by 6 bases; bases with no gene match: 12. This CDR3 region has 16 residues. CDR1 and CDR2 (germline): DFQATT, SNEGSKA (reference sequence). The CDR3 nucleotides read TGCAGTGCCAACCCGCTAGCGGGAGGGCCCGTCAATGAGCAGTTCTTC. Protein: CSANPLAGGPVNEQFF.

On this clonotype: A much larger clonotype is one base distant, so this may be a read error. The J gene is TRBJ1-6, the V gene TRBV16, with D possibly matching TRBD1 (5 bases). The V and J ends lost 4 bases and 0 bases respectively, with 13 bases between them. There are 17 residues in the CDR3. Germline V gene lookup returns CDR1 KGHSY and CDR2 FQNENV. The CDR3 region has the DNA TGTGCCAGCAGCCGGACAAGGGGATACTCCTATAATTCACCCCTCCACTTT. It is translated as CASSRTRGYSYNSPLHF.

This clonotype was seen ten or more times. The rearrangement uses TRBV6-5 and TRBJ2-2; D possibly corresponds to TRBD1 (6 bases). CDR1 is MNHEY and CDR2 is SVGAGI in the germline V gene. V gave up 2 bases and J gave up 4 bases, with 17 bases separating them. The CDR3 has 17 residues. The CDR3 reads CASSYNPPGQPTGELFF. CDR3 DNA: TGTGCCAGCAGTTACAACCCCCCGGGACAACCCACCGGGGAGCTGTTTTTT.

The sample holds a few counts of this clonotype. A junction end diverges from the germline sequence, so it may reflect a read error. The chain's CDR3 is CASSLGYGGPNTGELFF. The CDR3 DNA follows: TGTGCCAGCAGCTTGGGATACGGGGGGCCGAACACCGGGGAGCTGTTTTTT. The V call is TRBV5-3, the J call TRBJ2-2; the D gene is possibly TRBD2 (7 bases). TRBV5-3 is identified as an open reading frame with a role that is uncertain. The CDR3 runs 17 residues.

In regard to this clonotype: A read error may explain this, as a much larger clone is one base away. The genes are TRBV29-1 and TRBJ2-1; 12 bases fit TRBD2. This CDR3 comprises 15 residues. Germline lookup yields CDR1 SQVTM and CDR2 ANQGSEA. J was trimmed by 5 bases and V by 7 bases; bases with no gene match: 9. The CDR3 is CSANELAGGHNEQFF. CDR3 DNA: TGCAGCGCGAACGAACTAGCGGGAGGCCACAATGAGCAGTTCTTC.

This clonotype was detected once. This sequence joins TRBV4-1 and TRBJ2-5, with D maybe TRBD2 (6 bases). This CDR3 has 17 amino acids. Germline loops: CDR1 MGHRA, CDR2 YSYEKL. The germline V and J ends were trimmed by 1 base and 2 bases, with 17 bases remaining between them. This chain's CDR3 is CASSQVSGPGTQETQYF. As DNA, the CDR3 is TGCGCCAGCAGCCAAGTTTCCGGGCCAGGGACTCAAGAGACCCAGTACTTC.

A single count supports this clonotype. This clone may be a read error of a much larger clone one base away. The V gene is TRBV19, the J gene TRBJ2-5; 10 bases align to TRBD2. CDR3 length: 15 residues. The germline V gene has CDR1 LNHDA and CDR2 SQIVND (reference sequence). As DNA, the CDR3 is TGTGCCAGTAGTTTGGGACTAGCGAGCCAAGAGACCCGGTACTTC. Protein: CASSLGLASQETRYF.

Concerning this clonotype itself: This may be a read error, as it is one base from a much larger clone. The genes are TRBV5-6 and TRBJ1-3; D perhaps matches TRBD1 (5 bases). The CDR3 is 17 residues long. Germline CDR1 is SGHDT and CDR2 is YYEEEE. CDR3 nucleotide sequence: TGTGCCAGCAGCAACCCTGGGGACGGGTACTCTGGAGACACCATATATTTT. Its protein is CASSNPGDGYSGDTIYF.

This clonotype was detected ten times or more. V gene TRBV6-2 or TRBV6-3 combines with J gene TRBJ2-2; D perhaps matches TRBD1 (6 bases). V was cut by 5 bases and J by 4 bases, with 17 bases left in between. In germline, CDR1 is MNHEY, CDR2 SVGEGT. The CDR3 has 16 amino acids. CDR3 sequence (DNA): TGTGCCAGCAGTCGACGGACAGTCGTGGGCACCGGGGAGCTGTTTTTT. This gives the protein CASSRRTVVGTGELFF.

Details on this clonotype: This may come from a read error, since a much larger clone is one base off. In DNA, the CDR3 is TGTGCCAGCGGTTACTCGATATTTGCCAGGGACACAGATACGCAGTATTTT. Its translation: CASGYSIFARDTDTQYF. This chain links TRBV6-6 with TRBJ2-3; TRBD1 is a possible D gene (5 bases). This CDR3 has 17 amino acids. Germline V gives CDR1 MNHNY, CDR2 SVGAGI (reference sequence).

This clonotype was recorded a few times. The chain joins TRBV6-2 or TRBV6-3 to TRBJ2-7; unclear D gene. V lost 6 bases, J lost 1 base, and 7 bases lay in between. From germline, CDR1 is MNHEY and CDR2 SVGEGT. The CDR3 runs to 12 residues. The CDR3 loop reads CASSYTSYEQYF. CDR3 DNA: TGTGCCAGCAGCTACACGTCCTACGAGCAGTACTTC.

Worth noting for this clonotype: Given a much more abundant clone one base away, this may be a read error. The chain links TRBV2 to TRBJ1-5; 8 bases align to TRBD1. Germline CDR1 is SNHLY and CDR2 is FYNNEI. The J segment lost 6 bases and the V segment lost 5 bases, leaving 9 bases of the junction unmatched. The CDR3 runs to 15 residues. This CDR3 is CASSPQGAPGQPQHF. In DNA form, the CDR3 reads TGTGCCAGCAGTCCGCAGGGGGCCCCGGGTCAGCCCCAGCATTTT.

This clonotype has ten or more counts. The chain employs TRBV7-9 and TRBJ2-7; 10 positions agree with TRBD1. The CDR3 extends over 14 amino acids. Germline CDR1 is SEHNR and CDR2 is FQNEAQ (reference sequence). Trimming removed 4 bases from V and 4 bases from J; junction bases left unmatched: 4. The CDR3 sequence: CASSSQDRGYEQYF. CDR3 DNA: TGTGCCAGCAGCTCTCAGGACAGGGGGTACGAGCAGTACTTC.

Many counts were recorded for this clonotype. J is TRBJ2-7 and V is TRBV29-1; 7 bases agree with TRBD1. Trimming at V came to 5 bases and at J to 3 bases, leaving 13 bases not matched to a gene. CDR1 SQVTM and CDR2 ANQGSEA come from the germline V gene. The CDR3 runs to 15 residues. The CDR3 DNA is TGCAGCGTTTCCGTTACGGGACAGCTACTCTACGAGCAGTACTTC. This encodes CSVSVTGQLLYEQYF.

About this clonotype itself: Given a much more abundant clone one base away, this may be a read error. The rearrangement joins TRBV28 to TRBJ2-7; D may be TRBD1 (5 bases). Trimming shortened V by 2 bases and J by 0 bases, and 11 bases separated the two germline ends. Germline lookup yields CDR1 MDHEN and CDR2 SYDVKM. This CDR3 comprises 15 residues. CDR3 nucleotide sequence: TGTGCCAGCAGTTTAAGGGGCAGGGACTCCTACGAGCAGTACTTC. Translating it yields CASSLRGRDSYEQYF.

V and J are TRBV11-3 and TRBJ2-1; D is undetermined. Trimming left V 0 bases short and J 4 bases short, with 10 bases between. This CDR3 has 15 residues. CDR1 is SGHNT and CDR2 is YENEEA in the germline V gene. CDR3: CASSLDRQVYNEQFF. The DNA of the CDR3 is TGTGCCAGCAGCTTAGATAGGCAGGTTTACAATGAGCAGTTCTTC.

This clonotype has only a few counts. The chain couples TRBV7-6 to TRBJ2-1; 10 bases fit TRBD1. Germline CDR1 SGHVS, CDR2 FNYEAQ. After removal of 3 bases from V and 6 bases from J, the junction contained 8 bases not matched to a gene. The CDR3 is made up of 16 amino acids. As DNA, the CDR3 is TGTGCCAGCAGCTTCACAACGGGACAGGGGATCAATGAGCAGTTCTTC. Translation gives CASSFTTGQGINEQFF. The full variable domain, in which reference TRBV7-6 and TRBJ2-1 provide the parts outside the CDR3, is GAGVSQSPRYKVTKRGQDVALRCDPISGHVSLYWYRQALGQGPEFLTYFNYEAQQDKSGLPNDRFSAERPEGSISTLTIQRTEQRDSAMYRCASSFTTGQGINEQFFGPGTRLTVL.

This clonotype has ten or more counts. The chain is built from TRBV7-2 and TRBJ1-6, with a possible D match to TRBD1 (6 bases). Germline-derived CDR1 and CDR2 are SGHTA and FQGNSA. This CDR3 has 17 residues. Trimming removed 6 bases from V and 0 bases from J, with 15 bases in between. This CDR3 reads CASSRRQEDSYNSPLHF. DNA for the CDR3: TGTGCCAGCAGTCGTCGACAGGAGGACTCCTATAATTCACCCCTCCACTTT.

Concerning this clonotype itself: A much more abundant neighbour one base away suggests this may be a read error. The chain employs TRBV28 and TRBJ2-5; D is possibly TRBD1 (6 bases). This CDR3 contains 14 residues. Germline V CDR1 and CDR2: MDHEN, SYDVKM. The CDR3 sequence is CASSYQGWQETQCF. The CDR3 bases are TGTGCCAGCAGTTATCAGGGGTGGCAAGAGACCCAGTGCTTC.

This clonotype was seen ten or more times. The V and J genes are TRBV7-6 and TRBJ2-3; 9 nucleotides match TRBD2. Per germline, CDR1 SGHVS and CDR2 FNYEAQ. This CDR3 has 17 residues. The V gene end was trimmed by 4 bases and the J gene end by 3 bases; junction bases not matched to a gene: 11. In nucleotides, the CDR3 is TGTGCCAGCAGCTCTCTAGCCGGCGGGGGGGTAACAGATACGCAGTATTTT. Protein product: CASSSLAGGGVTDTQYF.

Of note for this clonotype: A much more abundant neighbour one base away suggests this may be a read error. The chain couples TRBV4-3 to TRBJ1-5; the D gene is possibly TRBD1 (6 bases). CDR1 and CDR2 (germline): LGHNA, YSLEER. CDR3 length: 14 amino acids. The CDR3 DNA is TGCGCCAGCCGCCACGACAGGAGTGTTCAGCCCCAGCATTTT. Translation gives CASRHDRSVQPQHF.

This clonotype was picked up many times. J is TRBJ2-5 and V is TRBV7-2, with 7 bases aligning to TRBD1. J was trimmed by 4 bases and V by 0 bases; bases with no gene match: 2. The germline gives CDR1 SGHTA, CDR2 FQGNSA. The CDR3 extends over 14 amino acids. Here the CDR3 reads CASSLAGTAETQYF. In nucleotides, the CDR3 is TGTGCCAGCAGCTTAGCCGGGACAGCAGAGACCCAGTACTTC.

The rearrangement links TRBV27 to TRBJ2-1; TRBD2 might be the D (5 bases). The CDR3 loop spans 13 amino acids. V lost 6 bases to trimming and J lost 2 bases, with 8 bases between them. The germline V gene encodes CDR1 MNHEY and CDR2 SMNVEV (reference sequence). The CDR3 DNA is TGTGCCAGCAGGGAGGACGCCTACAATGAGCAGTTCTTC. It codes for CASREDAYNEQFF.

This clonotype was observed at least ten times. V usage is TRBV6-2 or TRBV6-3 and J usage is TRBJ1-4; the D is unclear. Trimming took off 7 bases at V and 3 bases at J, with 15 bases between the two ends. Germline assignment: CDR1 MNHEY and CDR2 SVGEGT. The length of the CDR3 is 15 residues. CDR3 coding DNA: TGTGCCAGCACCACCGAAGGGCAAGCTAATGAAAAACTGTTTTTT. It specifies CASTTEGQANEKLFF.

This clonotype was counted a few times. The CDR3 region is CASSFPLTGSYEQYF. The CDR3 nucleotides read TGTGCCAGCAGTTTCCCGCTGACAGGCTCCTACGAGCAGTACTTC. The chain employs TRBV12-3 or TRBV12-4 and TRBJ2-7, with D perhaps TRBD1 (6 bases). V was clipped by 3 bases and J by 0 bases, with 12 bases between them. The CDR3 is 15 amino acids.